Presented here are 23 T cell receptor beta chains from one specimen sequenced in a study of cytomegalovirus exposure and HLA in healthy donors. PCR primers comprised 60 Vbeta and 13 Jbeta primers. Assay: immunoSEQ multiplex PCR; the TCRdb copy retains only in-frame clones and omits some. The sample has about 140,000 clones; 55% to 85% are singletons. Material for sequencing was PBMCs. The receptors stem from a man between 35 and 55 years old in good health and CMV-seronegative.

This rearrangement joins TRBV7-9 to TRBJ1-4, with D possibly matching TRBD1 (5 bases). V lost 4 bases and J lost 6, with 9 bases in between. The CDR3 is 13 residues long. Per germline, CDR1 SEHNR and CDR2 FQNEAQ (reference sequence). The DNA of the CDR3 is TGTGCCAGCAGCTCGGGGGGGTATGAAAAACTGTTTTTT. This encodes CASSSGGYEKLFF.

V gene TRBV7-6 combines with J gene TRBJ2-7; D might be TRBD1 (6 bases). The CDR3 sequence is 15 residues long. Trimming stripped 5 bases from V and 2 bases from J, with 16 bases between. Per the germline V gene, CDR1 is SGHVS and CDR2 is FNYEAQ. CDR3 nucleotide sequence: TGTGCCAGCAGCGCGGAAACAGGGTCTGCCTACGAGCAGTACTTC. It encodes CASSAETGSAYEQYF.

This clone turned up a few times. The chain joins TRBV4-1 to TRBJ1-2, with 7 bases lining up with TRBD1. Germline loops: CDR1 MGHRA, CDR2 YSYEKL. V lost 3 bases, J lost 1 base, and 5 bases stayed unmatched. CDR3 length: 15 residues. Here the CDR3 reads CASSHKQGSNYGYTF. The CDR3 nucleotides are TGCGCCAGCAGCCACAAACAGGGGAGTAACTATGGCTACACCTTC.

V and J are TRBV28 and TRBJ2-1; 9 nucleotides match TRBD2. The germline CDR1 and CDR2 sequences are MDHEN and SYDVKM. V lost 3 bases to trimming and J lost 4 bases; unmatched junction nucleotides: 7. This CDR3 contains 16 residues. In nucleotides, the CDR3 is TGTGCCAGCAGTTTTCTCCGACTAGCGGAATACAATGAGCAGTTCTTC. It specifies CASSFLRLAEYNEQFF.

The chain is built from TRBV29-1 and TRBJ2-7; 7 positions agree with TRBD1. The CDR3 totals 13 residues. The V gene's germline CDR1 is SQVTM and CDR2 ANQGSEA. The V and J ends lost 5 bases and 8 bases, in that order; junction bases with no gene match: 12. DNA for the CDR3: TGCAGCGTTTCAGGGGGTAACGTAGGGCAGCAGTACTTC. Translation gives CSVSGGNVGQQYF.

This rearrangement joins TRBV9 to TRBJ2-3; 8 bases line up with TRBD2. This CDR3 is built from 15 residues. Unmatched junction bases numbered 4, after V lost 0 bases and J lost 4 bases. The V gene's germline CDR1 is SGDLS and CDR2 YYNGEE. In DNA form, the CDR3 reads TGTGCCAGCAGCGTAGCGGGAGGGCAGTCAGATACGCAGTATTTT. Its protein product is CASSVAGGQSDTQYF.

The chain couples TRBV5-4 to TRBJ1-1, with 8 bases that match TRBD1. The CDR3 totals 17 residues. With 0 bases clipped from V and 0 bases from J, the junction kept 7 bases outside the gene matches. CDR1 SGHNT and CDR2 YYREEE come from the germline V gene (reference sequence). This chain's CDR3 is CASSLGDRGLLNTEAFF. For the CDR3, the DNA is TGTGCCAGCAGCTTGGGAGACAGGGGACTATTGAACACTGAAGCTTTCTTT.

CDR3 in amino acids: CASSFGGGGDTQYF. For the CDR3, the DNA is TGTGCCAGCAGCTTCGGCGGGGGTGGAGATACGCAGTATTTT. This chain links TRBV7-3 with TRBJ2-3; 7 bases are shared with TRBD2. The V gene end was trimmed by 3 bases and the J gene end by 5 bases; junction bases not matched to a gene: 5. The CDR3 has 14 residues. CDR1 SGHTA and CDR2 FQGTGA come from the germline V gene.

This clone was observed a handful of times. V and J are TRBV27 and TRBJ2-3, with TRBD2 matching 14 bases. CDR1 MNHEY and CDR2 SMNVEV come from the germline V gene (reference sequence). With V trimmed by 5 bases and J by 5 bases, 9 bases remained unmatched. This CDR3 is built from 17 residues. CDR3 residues: CASSEDRGLAGVDTQYF. As DNA, the CDR3 is TGTGCCAGCAGTGAGGACAGGGGACTAGCGGGAGTAGATACGCAGTATTTT.

The chain has TRBV18 and TRBJ1-2, with D possibly being TRBD1 (6 bases). Trimming left V 5 bases short and J 8 bases short, with 18 bases between. The CDR3 extends over 14 amino acids. Germline V gives CDR1 KGHSH, CDR2 LQKENI. The CDR3 protein is CASSTGYRTGGYTF. The CDR3 DNA reads as TGTGCCAGCTCAACAGGGTATAGAACCGGCGGCTACACCTTC.

A single count supports this clone. V is TRBV7-6 and J is TRBJ2-1, with 10 bases lining up with TRBD2. Per the germline V gene, CDR1 is SGHVS and CDR2 is FNYEAQ. The trim removed 4 bases at V and 1 base at J, leaving 4 bases unmatched. This CDR3 spans 16 amino acids. The CDR3 DNA reads TGTGCCAGCAGCTGGCCAGCGGGGGGGTCCTACAATGAGCAGTTCTTC. Its translation is CASSWPAGGSYNEQFF.

The chain joins TRBV6-4 to TRBJ2-1; TRBD2 aligns across 8 bases. V trimming: 3 bases; J trimming: 7 bases; junction bases outside the gene matches: 11. Germline CDR1 is MRHNA and CDR2 is SNTAGT. The length of the CDR3 is 16 residues. The CDR3 DNA is TGTGCCAGCAGTGATCAATTAGCGGGATCAGTTAATGAGCAGTTCTTC. Amino acid sequence: CASSDQLAGSVNEQFF.

The rearrangement joins TRBV7-8 to TRBJ2-7, with TRBD2 matching over 11 bases. Germline CDR1 is SGHVS and CDR2 is FQNEAQ. After removal of 0 bases from V and 1 base from J, the junction contained 2 bases not matched to a gene. CDR3 length: 16 amino acids. CDR3 sequence: CASSLARLAGSYEQYF. In DNA form, the CDR3 reads TGTGCCAGCAGCTTAGCGCGACTAGCGGGATCCTACGAGCAGTACTTC.

This clone showed up just a few times. The V call is TRBV13, the J call TRBJ2-1; a possible D gene is TRBD2 (7 bases). CDR1 PRHDT and CDR2 FYEKMQ come from the germline V gene (reference sequence). This CDR3 has 12 amino acids. The germline V and J ends were trimmed by 6 bases and 9 bases, with 12 bases remaining between them. CDR3 amino acids: CASRGGPGEQFF. For the CDR3, the DNA is TGTGCCAGCAGGGGGGGGCCCGGTGAGCAGTTCTTC.

The chain carries TRBV6-9 and TRBJ2-1, with a weak D call TRBD2 (5 bases). CDR1 and CDR2 (germline): MNHGY, SVAAGI. This CDR3 is built from 15 residues. V shed 2 bases and J shed 5 bases, with 13 bases lying between them. The CDR3 here is CASSYPSLGDNEQFF. The CDR3 coding sequence is TGTGCCAGCAGTTATCCTTCACTAGGTGACAATGAGCAGTTCTTC.

The chain uses TRBV15 and TRBJ2-7, with TRBD1 matching 10 bases. The CDR3 contains 15 residues. The germline gives CDR1 LNHNV, CDR2 YYDKDF (reference sequence). V was clipped by 3 bases and J by 5 bases; unmatched bases: 7. The CDR3 region has the DNA TGTGCCACCAGCAGGACGGGACAGGGGTTCAACGAGCAGTACTTC. Translating gives CATSRTGQGFNEQYF. The entire variable domain, with the rest obtained from reference TRBV15 and TRBJ2-7, is as follows: DAMVIQNPRYQVTQFGKPVTLSCSQTLNHNVMYWYQQKSSQAPKLLFHYYDKDFNNEADTPDNFQSRRPNTSFCFLDIRSPGLGDTAMYLCATSRTGQGFNEQYFGPGTRLTVT.

The V call is TRBV6-1, the J call TRBJ2-1; TRBD2 agrees at 8 bases. The CDR3 extends over 12 amino acids. Germline V gene data show CDR1 as MNHNS and CDR2 as SASEGT. Trimming took 6 bases from V and 5 from J; bases not matched to a gene: 0. The CDR3 reads CASSGGDNEQFF. The CDR3 nucleotides are TGTGCCAGCAGCGGGGGGGACAATGAGCAGTTCTTC.

In this sample, this clone turned up a few times. This rearrangement joins TRBV19 to TRBJ2-7; D perhaps matches TRBD2 (5 bases). Trimming stripped 4 bases from V and 0 bases from J, with 10 bases between. CDR1 and CDR2 (germline): LNHDA, SQIVND (reference sequence). CDR3 size: 14 residues. The CDR3 DNA follows: TGTGCCAGTAGTAGTGGACTTTTCTCCTACGAGCAGTACTTC. Its translation: CASSSGLFSYEQYF.

This clone was observed a handful of times. The rearrangement joins TRBV28 to TRBJ1-2; a weak D match, TRBD1 (5 bases). Trimming shortened V by 1 base and J by 4 bases, and 13 bases separated the two germline ends. There are 15 residues in the CDR3. The germline CDR1 and CDR2 sequences are MDHEN and SYDVKM. The CDR3 DNA reads as TGTGCCAGCAGTTTATATGGCAGGGCGAGCTATGGCTACACCTTC. Its protein product is CASSLYGRASYGYTF.

This rearrangement joins TRBV18 to TRBJ1-1; 7 positions agree with TRBD1. Per germline, CDR1 KGHSH and CDR2 LQKENI. Trimming took 0 bases from V and 3 from J; bases not matched to a gene: 16. This CDR3 contains 19 residues. The CDR3 DNA sequence: TGTGCCAGCTCACCACCAAGGGACAGAGCTAACCTATTGCACACTGAAGCTTTCTTT. Amino acid sequence: CASSPPRDRANLLHTEAFF.

This clone was seen more than once but under ten times. This chain uses TRBV7-2 with TRBJ2-5; a possible D gene is TRBD2 (6 bases). This CDR3 is built from 14 residues. V lost 3 bases to trimming and J lost 4 bases, with 12 bases between them. Per the germline V gene, CDR1 is SGHTA and CDR2 is FQGNSA. CDR3 nucleotide sequence: TGTGCCAGCAGCTTCAATGGGGGGAGAGAGACCCAGTACTTC. This sequence encodes CASSFNGGRETQYF.

Here the CDR3 DNA reads TGTGCCAGCAGGTCGGGCGGACTCCAAGCAGATACGCAGTATTTT. The encoded protein is CASRSGGLQADTQYF. The rearrangement links TRBV28 to TRBJ2-3; a weak D match, TRBD2 (5 bases). The length of the CDR3 is 15 residues. CDR1 is MDHEN, CDR2 SYDVKM, per germline. V lost 6 bases to trimming and J lost 4 bases, with 17 bases between them.

This clone appeared once. The V gene is TRBV2, the J gene TRBJ2-1, with TRBD2 matching 9 bases. Per germline, CDR1 SNHLY and CDR2 FYNNEI. The CDR3 totals 15 residues. Trimming cost V 6 bases and J 7 bases; bases outside gene matches: 10. CDR3 residues: CASSLAGATRNEQFF. CDR3 DNA sequence: TGTGCCAGCAGCTTAGCGGGGGCCACAAGGAATGAGCAGTTCTTC. Drawing the rest from reference TRBV2 and TRBJ2-1, the complete variable domain is EPEVTQTPSHQVTQMGQEVILRCVPISNHLYFYWYRQILGQKVEFLVSFYNNEISEKSEIFDDQFSVERPDGSNFTLKIRSTKLEDSAMYFCASSLAGATRNEQFFGPGTRLTVL.